One sample yielded the 19 T cell receptor beta chains listed below, sequenced in a study of shared clonotypes between healthy human individuals (dated by TCRdb to about 2020). The library was obtained by the immunoSEQ multiplex PCR assay. TCRdb mirrors the immuneACCESS table, restricted to in-frame sequences. Some clones are absent from its copies; in checked studies, under half trace to an unresolved V gene, and the reason for the others is unknown. The sample table holds millions of clones, of which 90% to 95% were seen once. 0.14% of the sample is held by the ten biggest clonotypes. The sequenced sample consisted of naive CD4+ T cells sorted from blood. The cell subset or site label on this specimen signifies: CD45RA+ positively selected. These receptor sequences come from a man aged 18 to 35 in good health.

This clone was picked up one time. The chain has TRBV5-5 and TRBJ2-1; TRBD1 aligns across 9 bases. Per the germline V gene, CDR1 is SGHKS and CDR2 is YYEKEE (reference sequence). The CDR3 has 17 amino acids. Losses at the gene ends were 0 bases for V and 10 bases for J; bases not matched to a gene: 14. The CDR3 sequence: CASSLEPMGQGSSEQFF. CDR3 nucleotides: TGTGCCAGCAGCTTGGAACCTATGGGACAGGGATCCAGCGAGCAGTTCTTC.

Note on this clone: At the DNA level, this CDR3 is encoded by other sequences in the same sample as well. The chain has TRBV11-3 and TRBJ2-5; TRBD2 agrees at 10 bases. Trimming at V came to 1 base and at J to 3 bases, leaving 2 bases not matched to a gene. Germline loops: CDR1 SGHNT, CDR2 YENEEA. The CDR3 is 15 amino acids. CDR3 nucleotide sequence: TGTGCCAGCAGCTTAGGGCTAGCGGGAGAAGAGACCCAGTACTTC. Translation: CASSLGLAGEETQYF.

The CDR3 coding sequence is TGTGCCAGCAGTTACGCCGAGGGGTACGAGCAGTACTTC. Encoded protein: CASSYAEGYEQYF. The rearrangement uses TRBV6-6 and TRBJ2-7; D is perhaps TRBD1 or TRBD2 (5 bases each). Germline CDR1 and CDR2: MNHNY and SVGAGI (reference sequence). The CDR3 sequence is 13 residues long. V was pared by 2 bases and J by 4 bases, with 9 bases between.

The chain is built from TRBV5-4 and TRBJ1-5; D call uncertain. CDR1 and CDR2 from the germline V gene are SGHNT and YYREEE (reference sequence). Trimming pared 3 bases from V and 4 bases from J, leaving 5 bases between. The CDR3 is 12 amino acids. The CDR3 DNA is TGTGCCAGCAGCTATGTGAATCAGCCCCAGCATTTT. It encodes CASSYVNQPQHF. Supplemented by reference TRBV5-4 and TRBJ1-5, the full variable domain reads ETGVTQSPTHLIKTRGQQVTLRCSSQSGHNTVSWYQQALGQGPQFIFQYYREEENGRGNFPPRFSGLQFPNYSSELNVNALELDDSALYLCASSYVNQPQHFGDGTRLSIL.

The gene calls are TRBV6-1 and TRBJ1-6, with D maybe TRBD1 (5 bases). The V gene lost 10 bases and the J gene lost 0 bases, with 13 bases spanning the gap. Germline-derived CDR1 and CDR2 are MNHNS and SASEGT. CDR3 size: 15 residues. CDR3 coding DNA: TGTGCCATTACGGCAGGGAGCTCCTATAATTCACCCCTCCACTTT. Amino acids: CAITAGSSYNSPLHF.

This clone has more than one count but fewer than ten. The sample contains more than one DNA sequence encoding this CDR3. The J gene is TRBJ1-2, the V gene TRBV18; D gene ambiguous. The CDR3 length is 13 residues. The ends were cut back, 2 bases at V and 2 bases at J, with 6 bases in the middle. CDR1 is KGHSH and CDR2 is LQKENI in the germline V gene. CDR3 bases: TGTGCCAGCTCACCAGCGGAAAACTATGGCTACACCTTC. Its translation is CASSPAENYGYTF.

The genes are TRBV7-9 and TRBJ2-5; 9 nucleotides line up with TRBD2. The CDR3 spans 16 residues. V lost 3 bases to trimming and J lost 1 base; unmatched junction nucleotides: 6. Germline V lookup: CDR1 SEHNR, CDR2 FQNEAQ (reference sequence). CDR3 residues: CASSFRAGGIQETQYF. In nucleotides, the CDR3 is TGTGCCAGCAGCTTTAGGGCGGGGGGGATCCAAGAGACCCAGTACTTC. The full variable domain, in which reference TRBV7-9 and TRBJ2-5 provide the parts outside the CDR3, is DTGVSQNPRHKITKRGQNVTFRCDPISEHNRLYWYRQTLGQGPEFLTYFQNEAQLEKSRLLSDRFSAERPKGSFSTLEIQRTEQGDSAMYLCASSFRAGGIQETQYFGPGTRLLVL.

The rearrangement uses TRBV9 and TRBJ2-1; D is unresolved. This CDR3 has 15 residues. Trimming left V 3 bases short and J 5 bases short, with 15 bases between. Germline assignment: CDR1 SGDLS and CDR2 YYNGEE. This CDR3 is CASSALPHPNNEQFF. The CDR3 bases are TGTGCCAGCAGCGCCCTACCACACCCTAACAATGAGCAGTTCTTC.

The chain has TRBV4-1 and TRBJ2-2, with 12 positions matching TRBD2. V lost 0 bases and J lost 5; bases outside the gene matches: 4. This CDR3 is 17 amino acids long. CDR1 and CDR2 (germline): MGHRA, YSYEKL. The DNA for the CDR3 is TGCGCCAGCAGCCAAGAGCGGACTAGCGGGACAACCGGGGAGCTGTTTTTT. Translated, it gives CASSQERTSGTTGELFF.

This clone came up a few times. Different DNA sequences within this sample yield the same CDR3. This rearrangement joins TRBV29-1 to TRBJ1-1, with TRBD1 identical over 9 bases. Germline loops: CDR1 SQVTM, CDR2 ANQGSEA. CDR3 length equals 12 residues. Unmatched junction bases numbered 3, after V lost 6 bases and J lost 4 bases. CDR3 bases: TGCAGCGTCACAGGGGGCGGCACTGAAGCTTTCTTT. The encoded protein is CSVTGGGTEAFF. The whole variable domain, filled in from reference TRBV29-1 and TRBJ1-1, reads SAVISQKPSRDICQRGTSLTIQCQVDSQVTMMFWYRQQPGQSLTLIATANQGSEATYESGFVIDKFPISRPNLTFSTLTVSNMSPEDSSIYLCSVTGGGTEAFFGQGTRLTVV.

V usage is TRBV7-2 and J usage is TRBJ2-2, with 7 positions matching TRBD2. The CDR3 totals 14 residues. Germline trimming cut 5 bases from V and 5 bases from J; bases unmatched to any gene: 5. From germline, CDR1 is SGHTA and CDR2 FQGNSA. The CDR3 reads CASSPPAGTGELFF. The CDR3 coding sequence is TGTGCCAGCAGCCCCCCAGCGGGAACCGGGGAGCTGTTTTTT.

This clone was seen more than once but under ten times. The J gene is TRBJ1-6, the V gene TRBV6-1; D gene ambiguous. The CDR3 length is 11 residues. CDR1 is MNHNS and CDR2 is SASEGT in the germline V gene. Trimming pared 4 bases from V and 12 bases from J, leaving 7 bases between. The CDR3 reads CASSAFKPLHF. For the CDR3, the DNA is TGTGCCAGCAGTGCCTTCAAACCCCTCCACTTT.

Only one count was recorded for this clone. The CDR3 loop reads CASPRGKSSYEQYF. CDR3 DNA sequence: TGTGCCAGCCCTAGGGGAAAAAGCTCCTACGAGCAGTACTTC. The chain uses TRBV27 and TRBJ2-7; TRBD1 might be the D (5 bases). Trimming shortened V by 8 bases and J by 0 bases, and 14 bases separated the two germline ends. This CDR3 is 14 amino acids long. The germline gives CDR1 MNHEY, CDR2 SMNVEV (reference sequence).

The chain links TRBV6-5 to TRBJ2-5; D gene uncertain. The last part of the DNA fits TRBJ2-7 better; the J call may be wrong. The CDR3 contains 13 residues. Germline CDR1 and CDR2: MNHEY and SVGAGI. Written as DNA, the CDR3 is TGTGCCAGCAGTTACGGGCGCCCAGACGAGCAGTACTTC. Its protein product is CASSYGRPDEQYF.

The V and J genes are TRBV6-6 and TRBJ2-5; tentative D call: TRBD2 (5 bases). The CDR3 consists of 14 residues. Trimming pared 2 bases from V and 4 bases from J, leaving 11 bases between. The germline gives CDR1 MNHNY, CDR2 SVGAGI (reference sequence). The DNA for the CDR3 is TGTGCCAGCAGTTACCCAAGGGCGGGAGAGACCCAGTACTTC. Translating gives CASSYPRAGETQYF.

This clone was recorded only once. The chain uses TRBV10-3 and TRBJ1-2; D uncertain. Germline CDR1 and CDR2: ENHRY and SYGVKD. This CDR3 comprises 13 residues. The V and J ends lost 0 bases and 4 bases respectively, with 6 bases between them. The CDR3 is CAISESSSYGYTF. DNA of the CDR3: TGTGCCATCAGTGAGTCGTCCTCCTATGGCTACACCTTC.

The chain couples TRBV18 to TRBJ2-3; 7 bases line up with TRBD1. V lost 0 bases, J lost 4 bases, and 7 bases stayed unmatched. CDR3 length equals 16 residues. The germline CDR1 and CDR2 sequences are KGHSH and LQKENI. The CDR3: CASSPPGQPRADTQYF. The CDR3 nucleotides are TGTGCCAGCTCACCACCGGGACAGCCAAGGGCAGATACGCAGTATTTT.

V is TRBV28 and J is TRBJ1-4; 9 nucleotides match TRBD1. V shed 10 bases and J 0 bases; nucleotides not matched to a gene: 9. CDR1 is MDHEN, CDR2 SYDVKM, per germline. The CDR3 extends over 16 amino acids. Here the CDR3 reads CATLKQGAPTNEKLFF. The CDR3 DNA follows: TGTGCCACTCTCAAACAGGGGGCTCCAACTAATGAAAAACTGTTTTTT. Full variable domain (missing parts from reference TRBV28 and TRBJ1-4): DVKVTQSSRYLVKRTGEKVFLECVQDMDHENMFWYRQDPGLGLRLIYFSYDVKMKEKGDIPEGYSVSREKKERFSLILESASTNQTSMYLCATLKQGAPTNEKLFFGSGTQLSVL.

CDR3 protein: CASSSNREGDTQYF. The DNA for the CDR3 is TGTGCCAGCAGCTCGAACAGGGAAGGAGATACGCAGTATTTT. The V gene is TRBV5-4, the J gene TRBJ2-3, with D possibly being TRBD1 (6 bases). The CDR3 has 14 residues. Per the germline V gene, CDR1 is SGHNT and CDR2 is YYREEE (reference sequence). Trimming took off 3 bases at V and 5 bases at J, with 13 bases between the two ends.